The TCR beta chain under discussion was sequenced for a study of response to subunit inactivated influenza vaccine. This CDR3 region has 15 residues. The germline V gene has CDR1 DFQATT and CDR2 SNEGSKA (reference sequence). The V gene lost 0 bases and the J gene lost 2 bases, with 11 bases spanning the gap. Using its own MiXCR run on the RT-PCR reads, TCRdb lists one record per CDR3 protein. The sample lists about 500,000 distinct CDR3 sequences; more than 15% were seen once. A word on this clonotype: As yet, its antigen is unknown.

The study's findings and limits: Seasonal influenza vaccination, on each occasion, was suggested by the authors to recruit few new T cells.

This TCR came from a man aged 45-69 years who received an inactivated influenza vaccine. The chain joins TRBV20-1 to TRBJ2-1; D may match TRBD1 or TRBD2 (5 bases each). Sequenced material: CD4+ T cells sorted from PBMCs, taken about 24 months after vaccination. In DNA, the CDR3 is TGCAGTGCTAGAGATTTCCAGGGAGCCTACAATGAGCAGTTCTTC. This gives the protein CSARDFQGAYNEQFF.